One and the same sample provided the 28 T cell receptor beta chains below, sequenced in a study of T cell responses to AZD1222 COVID-19 vaccine. The protocol was immunoSEQ multiplex PCR, while the TCRdb copy is restricted to in-frame clones and leaves out a portion. Found here are tens of thousands of clones, 90% of them singletons; the top ten hold about 5.4%. Specimen: peripheral blood, collected 28 days after the second AZD1222 dose. These receptors all come from an adult who received the AZD1222 COVID-19 vaccine.

This chain uses TRBV5-1 with TRBJ2-1; the D call may be TRBD1 or TRBD2 (6 bases each). Germline CDR1 reads SGHRS; CDR2 reads YFSETQ. This CDR3 is 16 amino acids long. The V gene lost 2 bases and the J gene lost 4 bases, with 16 bases spanning the gap. This chain's CDR3 is CASSFSGSGAYNEQFF. CDR3 in DNA: TGCGCCAGCAGCTTCTCCGGATCGGGGGCATACAATGAGCAGTTCTTC. Together with reference TRBV5-1 and TRBJ2-1, the CDR3 gives the full variable domain: KAGVTQTPRYLIKTRGQQVTLSCSPISGHRSVSWYQQTPGQGLQFLFEYFSETQRNKGNFPGRFSGRQFSNSRSEMNVSTLELGDSALYLCASSFSGSGAYNEQFFGPGTRLTVL.

The chain joins TRBV19 to TRBJ1-1; tentative D call: TRBD1 (5 bases). Germline-derived CDR1 and CDR2 are LNHDA and SQIVND (reference sequence). This CDR3 region has 15 residues. V lost 3 bases to trimming and J lost 0 bases, with 11 bases between them. In DNA, the CDR3 is TGTGCCAGTAGTATTAGGGGACCGATGAACACTGAAGCTTTCTTT. This sequence encodes CASSIRGPMNTEAFF.

V usage is TRBV4-2 and J usage is TRBJ1-2, with TRBD1 matching over 12 bases. The CDR3 has 16 amino acids. The germline gives CDR1 LGHNA, CDR2 YNFKEQ. V shed 0 bases and J 8 bases; nucleotides not matched to a gene: 7. The CDR3 bases are TGTGCCAGCAGCCAAGATATGGGGACAGGGGGCAGGGGCTACACCTTC. This encodes CASSQDMGTGGRGYTF.

The sample holds a few counts of this clone. The rearrangement links TRBV5-3 to TRBJ1-2, with no clear D. TRBV5-3 is an open reading frame, and its role is uncertain. The germline V and J ends were trimmed by 0 bases and 6 bases, with 3 bases remaining between them. The CDR3 consists of 11 residues. The CDR3 nucleotides are TGTGCCAGAAGCTTGGGACATGGCTACACCTTC. This gives the protein CARSLGHGYTF.

This rearrangement joins TRBV11-2 to TRBJ2-4; D is perhaps TRBD1 (5 bases). Germline V CDR1 and CDR2: SGHAT, FQNNGV. The CDR3 has 17 residues. Trimming stripped 4 bases from V and 0 bases from J, with 16 bases between. CDR3 in DNA: TGTGCCAGCAGCTCCCCCATGACAGCAATAGCCAAAAACATTCAGTACTTC. Its protein is CASSSPMTAIAKNIQYF.

This chain uses TRBV6-2 or TRBV6-3 with TRBJ1-1; D might be TRBD1 (5 bases). This CDR3 has 13 residues. Per the germline V gene, CDR1 is MNHEY and CDR2 is SVGEGT. The V end was cut by 5 bases, the J end by 11 bases, with 18 bases between. The DNA of the CDR3 is TGTGCCAGCAGTCGGAGCGAGGGGCTCGGGGCTTTCTTT. Translated: CASSRSEGLGAFF.

The V and J genes are TRBV5-4 and TRBJ1-3, with D hard to call. This CDR3 is 14 amino acids long. V was trimmed by 4 bases and J by 0 bases, leaving 8 bases between them. Germline CDR1 and CDR2: SGHNT and YYREEE (reference sequence). For the CDR3, the DNA is TGTGCCAGCAGCCACATCTTCTCTGGAAACACCATATATTTT. Amino acid sequence: CASSHIFSGNTIYF.

The V call is TRBV7-9, the J call TRBJ2-7; D call uncertain. The germline gives CDR1 SEHNR, CDR2 FQNEAQ (reference sequence). V gave up 1 base and J gave up 0 bases, with 7 bases separating them. The CDR3 is 14 amino acids. CDR3 residues: CASSLEQSSYEQYF. Here the CDR3 DNA reads TGTGCCAGCAGCTTAGAACAGAGCTCCTACGAGCAGTACTTC.

V gene TRBV15 combines with J gene TRBJ1-3; D is unresolved. CDR3 length: 16 residues. V shed 0 bases and J shed 0 bases, with 9 bases lying between them. The germline gives CDR1 LNHNV, CDR2 YYDKDF (reference sequence). The CDR3 DNA is TGTGCCACCAGCAGAGATTACGGTGACTCTGGAAACACCATATATTTT. Protein: CATSRDYGDSGNTIYF.

The chain carries TRBV12-3 or TRBV12-4 and TRBJ2-1; a possible D gene is TRBD2 (5 bases). The germline V and J ends were trimmed by 7 bases and 6 bases, with 13 bases remaining between them. CDR3 length equals 13 residues. CDR3 sequence reads: CASTLDYINEQFF. DNA for the CDR3: TGTGCCAGCACCCTAGACTACATCAATGAGCAGTTCTTC.

This clone was seen once. The rearrangement joins TRBV5-1 to TRBJ2-1, with TRBD2 matching over 10 bases. V was clipped by 3 bases and J by 0 bases; unmatched bases: 9. CDR3 length: 18 amino acids. CDR1 is SGHRS, CDR2 YFSETQ, per germline. The CDR3 loop reads CASSSTSAGGSSYNEQFF. Written as DNA, the CDR3 is TGCGCCAGCAGCTCGACCTCAGCGGGGGGGAGCTCCTACAATGAGCAGTTCTTC.

V is TRBV28 and J is TRBJ1-5; 7 bases line up with TRBD1. CDR3 length: 13 residues. CDR1 and CDR2 from the germline V gene are MDHEN and SYDVKM. With V trimmed by 8 bases and J by 7 bases, 8 bases remained unmatched. CDR3 sequence (DNA): TGTGCCAGCGTAACAGGGGCTCACCAGCCCCAGCATTTT. It codes for CASVTGAHQPQHF.

This sequence joins TRBV28 and TRBJ1-2; tentative D call: TRBD1 (6 bases). From germline, CDR1 is MDHEN and CDR2 SYDVKM. The CDR3 extends over 13 amino acids. With 7 bases removed from V and 8 bases from J, the gap between germline ends came to 17 bases. This chain's CDR3 is CASTLAGAWGYTF. Written as DNA, the CDR3 is TGTGCCAGCACTCTGGCGGGGGCGTGGGGCTACACCTTC.

This clone showed up just once. The rearrangement joins TRBV9 to TRBJ1-1; TRBD1 agrees at 8 bases. J lost 4 bases, V lost 3 bases, and 5 bases had no gene match. The CDR3 sequence is 14 residues long. The germline gives CDR1 SGDLS, CDR2 YYNGEE. Here the CDR3 DNA reads TGTGCCAGCAGCGCGACAGGGGTCGCCACTGAAGCTTTCTTT. Translated: CASSATGVATEAFF.

V gene TRBV21-1 combines with J gene TRBJ2-7; the DNA was not used to check the table's D call, TRBD2. TRBV21-1 is classified as a pseudogene. The CDR3 totals 12 residues. DNA for the CDR3: TGTGCCAGCAGCAAAGGTATCCACGAGCAGTACTTC. Encoded protein: CASSKGIHEQYF.

V usage is TRBV7-9 and J usage is TRBJ1-6; D may be TRBD1 (5 bases). The germline V and J ends were trimmed by 4 bases and 8 bases, with 15 bases remaining between them. The CDR3 is 15 residues long. The germline CDR1 and CDR2 sequences are SEHNR and FQNEAQ (reference sequence). In nucleotides, the CDR3 is TGTGCCAGCAGCTCAACGACAGATCAATATTCACCCCTCCACTTT. It specifies CASSSTTDQYSPLHF.

The V gene is TRBV19, the J gene TRBJ1-6; 7 bases are a match to TRBD1. The germline gives CDR1 LNHDA, CDR2 SQIVND (reference sequence). With 7 bases clipped from V and 9 bases from J, the junction kept 12 bases outside the gene matches. CDR3 length equals 15 residues. CDR3 amino acids: CASTRGDRDGSPLHF. The CDR3 DNA reads as TGTGCCAGTACCCGAGGAGACAGGGATGGTTCACCCCTCCACTTT. The variable domain in full, with the rest retrieved from reference TRBV19 and TRBJ1-6, is DGGITQSPKYLFRKEGQNVTLSCEQNLNHDAMYWYRQDPGQGLRLIYYSQIVNDFQKGDIAEGYSVSREKKESFPLTVTSAQKNPTAFYLCASTRGDRDGSPLHFGNGTRLTVT.

The chain carries TRBV19 and TRBJ2-7, with 7 positions matching TRBD1. V dropped 0 bases and J dropped 1; count of bases not matched to a gene: 0. CDR1 and CDR2 from the germline V gene are LNHDA and SQIVND (reference sequence). The CDR3 loop spans 14 amino acids. The CDR3 DNA is TGTGCCAGTAGTATAGAGACAGGGTCCTACGAGCAGTACTTC. Its protein is CASSIETGSYEQYF. Supplemented by reference TRBV19 and TRBJ2-7, the full variable domain reads DGGITQSPKYLFRKEGQNVTLSCEQNLNHDAMYWYRQDPGQGLRLIYYSQIVNDFQKGDIAEGYSVSREKKESFPLTVTSAQKNPTAFYLCASSIETGSYEQYFGPGTRLTVT.

The V call is TRBV7-2, the J call TRBJ2-3, with D tentatively TRBD2 (5 bases). CDR3 length equals 16 residues. The germline gives CDR1 SGHTA, CDR2 FQGNSA. V was trimmed by 4 bases and J by 3 bases, leaving 17 bases between them. CDR3 DNA: TGTGCCAGCAGCTGGGTGGGCACCGAGGGAACAGATACGCAGTATTTT. Translating it yields CASSWVGTEGTDTQYF.

This sequence joins TRBV6-5 and TRBJ2-1; 7 nucleotides line up with TRBD2. Germline trimming cut 6 bases from V and 4 bases from J; bases unmatched to any gene: 3. CDR3 length: 13 amino acids. Germline assignment: CDR1 MNHEY and CDR2 SVGAGI. The CDR3 here is CASRGGAYNEQFF. The CDR3 coding sequence is TGTGCCAGCAGGGGAGGGGCGTACAATGAGCAGTTCTTC.

This chain joins TRBV6-2 or TRBV6-3 and TRBJ1-5; possibly TRBD1 for D (5 bases). The CDR3 is 12 amino acids. CDR1 is MNHEY and CDR2 is SVGEGT in the germline V gene. V dropped 2 bases and J dropped 7 bases, with 6 bases sitting between them. The CDR3 region is CASSYGGQPQHF. CDR3 nucleotides: TGTGCCAGCAGTTACGGGGGACAGCCCCAGCATTTT.

The CDR3 nucleotides are TGTGCCAGCAGTCCATCCCTTTCACCCCTCCACTTT. This gives the protein CASSPSLSPLHF. The rearrangement joins TRBV27 to TRBJ1-6; the D is unclear. CDR1 is MNHEY and CDR2 is SMNVEV in the germline V gene (reference sequence). The CDR3 spans 12 residues. V was cut by 5 bases and J by 9 bases, with 8 bases left in between.

The rearrangement uses TRBV30 and TRBJ2-1; no reliable D call. Germline CDR1 and CDR2: GTSNPN and SVGIG (reference sequence). Between the trimmed V and J ends, which lost 3 bases and 8 bases, there was a span of 8 bases. The CDR3 sequence is 11 residues long. CDR3 DNA sequence: TGTGCCTGGAGGGGATGGGATGAGCAGTTCTTC. Its translation: CAWRGWDEQFF.

The rearrangement uses TRBV12-3 or TRBV12-4 and TRBJ2-4; D not certain. The CDR3 has 12 amino acids. V gave up 7 bases and J gave up 0 bases, with 4 bases separating them. The CDR3 DNA reads as TGTGCCAGCATGGAAGCCAAAAACATTCAGTACTTC. It is translated as CASMEAKNIQYF.

The V gene is TRBV10-3, the J gene TRBJ2-3; D possibly corresponds to TRBD1 (5 bases). This CDR3 has 16 amino acids. Germline V gene sequence: CDR1 ENHRY, CDR2 SYGVKD. The V end lost 3 bases, the J end lost 0 bases, and 13 bases lay between the germline ends. CDR3 nucleotide sequence: TGTGCCATCAGTGACTATAGACAGATTAGCACAGATACGCAGTATTTT. It specifies CAISDYRQISTDTQYF.

This sequence joins TRBV27 and TRBJ1-1; D call uncertain. The V end lost 5 bases, the J end lost 4 bases, and 17 bases lay between the germline ends. CDR1 MNHEY and CDR2 SMNVEV come from the germline V gene (reference sequence). CDR3 size: 15 residues. CDR3 nucleotides: TGTGCCAGCAGTCCCGGGCCGACGGGCGGCACTGAAGCTTTCTTT. Translating gives CASSPGPTGGTEAFF.

J is TRBJ2-7 and V is TRBV4-3; no clear D. Between the trimmed V and J ends, which lost 0 bases and 4 bases, there was a span of 7 bases. This CDR3 is built from 13 residues. Germline CDR1 and CDR2: LGHNA and YSLEER. The CDR3 DNA follows: TGCGCCAGCAGCCAAGAAAGTTGGTACGAGCAGTACTTC. Amino acid sequence: CASSQESWYEQYF.

The chain recombines TRBV6-6 with TRBJ2-1; TRBD1 is a possible D gene (5 bases). The CDR3 loop spans 11 amino acids. Trimming shortened V by 5 bases and J by 6 bases, and 5 bases separated the two germline ends. The germline V gene has CDR1 MNHNY and CDR2 SVGAGI (reference sequence). The CDR3 loop is CASSRGNEQFF. Written as DNA, the CDR3 is TGTGCCAGCAGTAGGGGCAATGAGCAGTTCTTC.